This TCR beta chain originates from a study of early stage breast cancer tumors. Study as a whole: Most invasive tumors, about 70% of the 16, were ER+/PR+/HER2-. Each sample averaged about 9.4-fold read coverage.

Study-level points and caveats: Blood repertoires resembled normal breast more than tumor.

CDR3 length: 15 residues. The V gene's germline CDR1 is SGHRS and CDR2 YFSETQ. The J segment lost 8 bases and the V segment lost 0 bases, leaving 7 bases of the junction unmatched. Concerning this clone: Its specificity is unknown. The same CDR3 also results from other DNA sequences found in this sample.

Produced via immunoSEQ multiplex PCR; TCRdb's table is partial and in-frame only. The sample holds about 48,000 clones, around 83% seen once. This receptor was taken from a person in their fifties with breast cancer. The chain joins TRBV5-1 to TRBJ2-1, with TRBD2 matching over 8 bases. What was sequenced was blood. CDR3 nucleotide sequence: TGCGCCAGCAGCTTGGAGGGACTAGATCTAGATGAGCAGTTCTTC. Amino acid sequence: CASSLEGLDLDEQFF. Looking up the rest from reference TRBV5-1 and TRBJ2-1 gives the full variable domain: KAGVTQTPRYLIKTRGQQVTLSCSPISGHRSVSWYQQTPGQGLQFLFEYFSETQRNKGNFPGRFSGRQFSNSRSEMNVSTLELGDSALYLCASSLEGLDLDEQFFGPGTRLTVL.